The entry that follows covers one TCR beta chain sequence. The sample is drawn from a study of blood T cell repertoires in COVID-19. About the research overall: Nucleic acid was either cDNA or gDNA, and it came from T cells, B-cell-depleted T cells, or PBMCs.

Germline V lookup: CDR1 SGHRS, CDR2 YFSETQ. Trimming cost V 4 bases and J 8 bases; bases outside gene matches: 12. CDR3 length: 15 amino acids. Clones were sequenced by immunoSEQ multiplex PCR, and TCRdb holds only the in-frame ones, with some missing. Found here are 60,000 to 75,000 clones, about 85% of them singletons; the top ten hold 3.4%. The chain carries TRBV5-1 and TRBJ2-1; 7 bases align to TRBD2. Material: peripheral blood. This TCR was sampled from a woman aged 45 to 65 with COVID-19, enrolled during active disease. The CDR3 nucleotides are TGCGCCAGCAGCGCTAGCGGAGCGAGAGTCGATGAGCAGTTCTTC. Encoded protein: CASSASGARVDEQFF.